What follows are 29 T cell receptor beta chains derived from one specimen sequenced in a study of blood T cell repertoires in COVID-19. Profiled with immunoSEQ multiplex PCR; TCRdb holds only in-frame clones, not every one. Of roughly 59,000 clones listed, approximately 80% were seen once; the top ten hold about 12%. Source material: peripheral blood. These TCRs come from a man older than 75 with acute or convalescent COVID-19.

As to this clone: At one boundary the junction diverges from the germline segment, which might be a read error. This chain's CDR3 is CASSSGRADFGVF. The CDR3 DNA reads as TGTGCCAGCAGTAGCGGGAGGGCAGATTTTGGTGTCTTC. The chain is built from TRBV12-3 or TRBV12-4 and TRBJ2-1, with 10 bases identical to TRBD2. The CDR3 loop spans 13 amino acids.

The genes are TRBV30 and TRBJ2-1; no clear D. V shed 2 bases and J shed 6 bases, with 8 bases lying between them. Germline V gene sequence: CDR1 GTSNPN, CDR2 SVGIG (reference sequence). CDR3 length: 12 residues. The CDR3 coding sequence is TGTGCCTGGAGTCTTACTGGCAATGAGCAGTTCTTC. Translating it yields CAWSLTGNEQFF.

The chain is built from TRBV5-6 and TRBJ2-1; D not resolved. Germline CDR1 is SGHDT and CDR2 is YYEEEE. The CDR3 is 15 amino acids. The V end lost 2 bases, the J end lost 6 bases, and 15 bases lay between the germline ends. The CDR3 loop reads CASSLVIGQANEQFF. CDR3 DNA sequence: TGTGCCAGCAGCTTAGTCATAGGCCAGGCCAATGAGCAGTTCTTC.

This chain links TRBV14 with TRBJ2-1; 9 bases align to TRBD2. The V gene's germline CDR1 is SGHDN and CDR2 FVKESK. The CDR3 has 15 amino acids. After removal of 4 bases from V and 4 bases from J, the junction contained 5 bases not matched to a gene. CDR3 in DNA: TGTGCCAGCAGCCCTGGACTAGCGCAATACAATGAGCAGTTCTTC. As protein: CASSPGLAQYNEQFF.

This chain uses TRBV7-9 with TRBJ2-1; the D gene is possibly TRBD2 (6 bases). The CDR3 has 17 amino acids. V was trimmed by 2 bases and J by 5 bases, leaving 19 bases between them. Germline CDR1 is SEHNR and CDR2 is FQNEAQ (reference sequence). The CDR3 here is CASSLRSRPGLHNEQFF. CDR3 bases: TGTGCCAGCAGCTTAAGGTCGAGACCGGGACTCCACAATGAGCAGTTCTTC.

The V gene is TRBV15, the J gene TRBJ2-5; no reliable D call. The V gene's germline CDR1 is LNHNV and CDR2 YYDKDF (reference sequence). The CDR3 loop spans 14 amino acids. The ends were cut back, 5 bases at V and 4 bases at J, with 14 bases in the middle. Here the CDR3 reads CATSHESRGETQYF. The CDR3 region has the DNA TGTGCCACCAGCCATGAGTCTCGAGGAGAGACCCAGTACTTC.

In this sample, this clone turned up once. The chain is built from TRBV7-9 and TRBJ1-3, with D unclear. The CDR3 totals 12 residues. The V end lost 5 bases, the J end lost 3 bases, and 5 bases lay between the germline ends. Germline CDR1 and CDR2: SEHNR and FQNEAQ (reference sequence). The CDR3 coding sequence is TGTGCCAGCAGCGTCAGTGGAAACACCATATATTTT. This gives the protein CASSVSGNTIYF.

The genes are TRBV30 and TRBJ1-1; 7 nucleotides agree with TRBD1. This CDR3 contains 15 residues. From germline, CDR1 is GTSNPN and CDR2 SVGIG (reference sequence). With 1 base clipped from V and 0 bases from J, the junction kept 5 bases outside the gene matches. The CDR3 region is CAWSGQGRMNTEAFF. CDR3 nucleotides: TGTGCCTGGAGTGGACAGGGTCGCATGAACACTGAAGCTTTCTTT. Full variable domain (outside the CDR3, taken from reference TRBV30 and TRBJ1-1): SQTIHQWPATLVQPVGSPLSLECTVEGTSNPNLYWYRQAAGRGLQLLFYSVGIGQISSEVPQNLSASRPQDRQFILSSKKLLLSDSGFYLCAWSGQGRMNTEAFFGQGTRLTVV.

This chain's CDR3 is CASSEMRLNTGELFF. The CDR3 bases are TGTGCCAGCTCTGAAATGAGACTGAACACCGGGGAGCTGTTTTTT. The gene calls are TRBV18 and TRBJ2-2; D not resolved. The germline V gene encodes CDR1 KGHSH and CDR2 LQKENI. The CDR3 runs to 15 residues. V lost 6 bases and J lost 1, with 12 bases in between.

The CDR3 nucleotides read TGTGCCTGGAGCCTAGCACTCCAAGAGACCCAGTACTTC. This gives the protein CAWSLALQETQYF. This chain links TRBV30 with TRBJ2-5, with a tentative D call TRBD2 (5 bases). The CDR3 is 13 residues long. Per germline, CDR1 GTSNPN and CDR2 SVGIG (reference sequence). V was trimmed by 3 bases and J by 1 base, leaving 9 bases between them. Full variable domain (remainder filled in from reference TRBV30 and TRBJ2-5): SQTIHQWPATLVQPVGSPLSLECTVEGTSNPNLYWYRQAAGRGLQLLFYSVGIGQISSEVPQNLSASRPQDRQFILSSKKLLLSDSGFYLCAWSLALQETQYFGPGTRLLVL.

The chain recombines TRBV2 with TRBJ2-1; unclear D gene. The CDR3 length is 15 residues. V was cut by 6 bases and J by 2 bases, with 14 bases left in between. Germline V gene data show CDR1 as SNHLY and CDR2 as FYNNEI. Written as DNA, the CDR3 is TGTGCCAGCAGCGTTGAAAAGCAGGCCTACAATGAGCAGTTCTTC. Protein product: CASSVEKQAYNEQFF.

The rearrangement joins TRBV27 to TRBJ2-4; tentative D call: TRBD2 (5 bases). Trimming cost V 4 bases and J 0 bases, with 13 bases left between them. The CDR3 totals 16 residues. CDR1 MNHEY and CDR2 SMNVEV come from the germline V gene (reference sequence). The CDR3 loop is CASSYSGYEAKNIQYF. In DNA, the CDR3 is TGTGCCAGCAGTTATTCGGGGTATGAAGCCAAAAACATTCAGTACTTC.

V and J are TRBV5-6 and TRBJ2-1, with TRBD2 matching over 10 bases. V lost 6 bases and J lost 8; bases outside the gene matches: 11. There are 15 residues in the CDR3. Germline lookup yields CDR1 SGHDT and CDR2 YYEEEE. The DNA of the CDR3 is TGTGCCAGCACCGCAACTAGCGGGGCTTTCGATGAGCAGTTCTTC. Its protein product is CASTATSGAFDEQFF.

This clone was recorded once. The V gene is TRBV7-2, the J gene TRBJ1-1; D is ambiguous. The CDR3 runs to 14 residues. Germline CDR1 and CDR2: SGHTA and FQGNSA. V was pared by 4 bases and J by 1 base, with 10 bases between. The CDR3 sequence is CASSSYSGNTEAFF. The DNA of the CDR3 is TGTGCCAGCAGCTCATATTCCGGGAACACTGAAGCTTTCTTT.

The chain links TRBV28 to TRBJ1-3; the match to TRBD1 covers 7 bases. Germline CDR1 MDHEN, CDR2 SYDVKM. V lost 8 bases, J lost 0 bases, and 10 bases stayed unmatched. This CDR3 is built from 16 residues. This CDR3 reads CASAQGGIFSGNTIYF. DNA of the CDR3: TGTGCCAGCGCTCAGGGGGGCATATTCTCTGGAAACACCATATATTTT.

The chain combines TRBV19 with TRBJ2-7; 9 nucleotides align to TRBD1. The CDR3 has 14 residues. The V gene end was trimmed by 5 bases and the J gene end by 3 bases; junction bases not matched to a gene: 5. Looked up from germline, CDR1 is LNHDA and CDR2 is SQIVND (reference sequence). CDR3 in DNA: TGTGCCAGTAGTGCGGGACAGGGTAGCTACGAGCAGTACTTC. The encoded protein is CASSAGQGSYEQYF.

The chain has TRBV3-1 (or the pseudogene TRBV3-2) and TRBJ2-1; D is perhaps TRBD2 (5 bases). The V and J ends lost 0 bases and 3 bases respectively, with 6 bases between them. Germline V gene lookup returns CDR1 LGHDT and CDR2 YNNKEL (reference sequence). The length of the CDR3 is 14 residues. CDR3 DNA: TGTGCCAGCAGCCAAGATCGGGGCTACAATGAGCAGTTCTTC. Translation: CASSQDRGYNEQFF.

This rearrangement joins TRBV10-2 to TRBJ1-5; D is perhaps TRBD1 (5 bases). Trimming pared 6 bases from V and 3 bases from J, leaving 12 bases between. CDR1 and CDR2 from the germline V gene are WSHSY and SAAADI. This CDR3 is built from 14 residues. CDR3 loop: CASRGSGINQPQHF. CDR3 in DNA: TGCGCCAGCAGGGGGTCAGGGATCAATCAGCCCCAGCATTTT.

This clone was seen just once. The genes are TRBV19 and TRBJ2-7, with D maybe TRBD2 (7 bases). This CDR3 comprises 12 residues. The germline CDR1 and CDR2 sequences are LNHDA and SQIVND (reference sequence). V was clipped by 8 bases and J by 4 bases, with 12 bases between them. The CDR3 DNA reads TGTGCCAGTTTAGGGGGGGAATACGAGCAGTACTTC. Residues: CASLGGEYEQYF.

The chain combines TRBV9 with TRBJ1-2; D remains unclear. Trimming shortened V by 10 bases and J by 7 bases, and 20 bases separated the two germline ends. The germline gives CDR1 SGDLS, CDR2 YYNGEE. This CDR3 spans 13 amino acids. The CDR3 loop is CARARPPISGYTF. The CDR3 DNA follows: TGTGCCCGCGCGAGGCCACCCATCTCTGGCTACACCTTC. Together with reference TRBV9 and TRBJ1-2, the CDR3 gives the full variable domain: DSGVTQTPKHLITATGQRVTLRCSPRSGDLSVYWYQQSLDQGLQFLIQYYNGEERAKGNILERFSAQQFPDLHSELNLSSLELGDSALYFCARARPPISGYTFGSGTRLTVV.

This chain connects TRBV14 to TRBJ2-5; unclear D gene. Germline CDR1 and CDR2: SGHDN and FVKESK. The CDR3 is made up of 13 amino acids. The V gene lost 2 bases and the J gene lost 7 bases, with 11 bases spanning the gap. The CDR3 DNA is TGTGCCAGCAGCCAAACTGCCTCAGGGACCCAGTACTTC. This sequence encodes CASSQTASGTQYF.

The chain joins TRBV4-1 to TRBJ2-6; 8 nucleotides align to TRBD1. V shed 4 bases and J 0 bases; nucleotides not matched to a gene: 8. The CDR3 is 18 amino acids. From germline, CDR1 is MGHRA and CDR2 YSYEKL. Written as DNA, the CDR3 is TGCGCCAGCAGCCTATGGGACAGGACCTTCTCTGGGGCCAACGTCCTGACTTTC. Its translation: CASSLWDRTFSGANVLTF.

The chain uses TRBV9 and TRBJ2-6; 7 bases line up with TRBD1. The trim removed 3 bases at V and 2 bases at J, leaving 11 bases unmatched. There are 18 residues in the CDR3. Germline V gene sequence: CDR1 SGDLS, CDR2 YYNGEE. DNA of the CDR3: TGTGCCAGCAGCGCGGCAGGGGGTAGTGGACCTGGGGCCAACGTCCTGACTTTC. It yields the protein CASSAAGGSGPGANVLTF. Variable domain in full (rest from reference TRBV9 and TRBJ2-6): DSGVTQTPKHLITATGQRVTLRCSPRSGDLSVYWYQQSLDQGLQFLIQYYNGEERAKGNILERFSAQQFPDLHSELNLSSLELGDSALYFCASSAAGGSGPGANVLTFGAGSRLTVL.

V usage is TRBV5-8 and J usage is TRBJ1-5, with TRBD1 identical over 7 bases. Germline V gene data show CDR1 as SGHTS and CDR2 as YDEGEE. This CDR3 region has 15 residues. The V and J ends lost 4 bases and 4 bases, in that order; junction bases with no gene match: 8. The CDR3 bases are TGTGCCAGCAGCGTTGTGGGACAGCCTAATCAGCCCCAGCATTTT. Translated: CASSVVGQPNQPQHF.

J is TRBJ1-1 and V is TRBV25-1, with 9 bases aligning to TRBD1. The CDR3 runs to 16 residues. Germline V gives CDR1 MGHDK, CDR2 SYGVNS. The V segment lost 4 bases and the J segment 0 bases; nucleotides outside the gene matches: 6. CDR3 protein: CASSGGQGNMNTEAFF. For the CDR3, the DNA is TGTGCCAGCAGTGGGGGACAGGGAAATATGAACACTGAAGCTTTCTTT.

The chain uses TRBV5-1 and TRBJ2-1; D call uncertain. This CDR3 is built from 13 residues. The germline gives CDR1 SGHRS, CDR2 YFSETQ. Trimming took 4 bases from V and 6 from J, leaving 11 bases between them. The DNA of the CDR3 is TGCGCCAGCAGCCCCGCCTCTAGCAATGAGCAGTTCTTC. This sequence encodes CASSPASSNEQFF.

This chain connects TRBV14 to TRBJ1-2, with 8 positions matching TRBD1. CDR3 length: 15 amino acids. The germline V gene encodes CDR1 SGHDN and CDR2 FVKESK. Losses at the gene ends were 1 base for V and 8 bases for J; bases not matched to a gene: 9. In nucleotides, the CDR3 is TGTGCCAGCAGCCAAGTGGGGACAGGAGCGAAGGGCTACACCTTC. The encoded protein is CASSQVGTGAKGYTF. Looking up the rest from reference TRBV14 and TRBJ1-2 gives the full variable domain: EAGVTQFPSHSVIEKGQTVTLRCDPISGHDNLYWYRRVMGKEIKFLLHFVKESKQDESGMPNNRFLAERTGGTYSTLKVQPAELEDSGVYFCASSQVGTGAKGYTFGSGTRLTVV.

V is TRBV5-1 and J is TRBJ1-4; TRBD1 agrees at 10 bases. The CDR3 length is 18 residues. Losses at the gene ends were 4 bases for V and 2 bases for J; bases not matched to a gene: 11. Germline CDR1 and CDR2: SGHRS and YFSETQ. As DNA, the CDR3 is TGCGCCAGCAGCCCTCTGACAGGGGGCCGGGGGACTAATGAAAAACTGTTTTTT. This codes for CASSPLTGGRGTNEKLFF. Looking up the rest from reference TRBV5-1 and TRBJ1-4 gives the full variable domain: KAGVTQTPRYLIKTRGQQVTLSCSPISGHRSVSWYQQTPGQGLQFLFEYFSETQRNKGNFPGRFSGRQFSNSRSEMNVSTLELGDSALYLCASSPLTGGRGTNEKLFFGSGTQLSVL.

The table lists this clone with a count of one. V and J are TRBV6-5 and TRBJ2-7; TRBD1 aligns across 8 bases. V lost 5 bases to trimming and J lost 4 bases; unmatched junction nucleotides: 10. In germline, CDR1 is MNHEY, CDR2 SVGAGI. The length of the CDR3 is 15 residues. The CDR3 bases are TGTGCCAGCAGTCCAAACCCCAGGGGGCAGTACGAGCAGTACTTC. It yields the protein CASSPNPRGQYEQYF.